These 8 T cell receptor beta chains came from one sample sequenced in a study of T cells in localized non-small cell lung cancer. Assay used: immunoSEQ multiplex PCR; TCRdb lists only in-frame clones, some missing. The table records 70,000 to 95,000 clones, roughly 93% of them present only once. Sequencing was performed on PBMCs, taken before any cancer treatment. These receptors all stem from a woman aged 35 to 75 with stage II squamous cell lung carcinoma.

Only one count was recorded for this clone. The same CDR3 can be traced to other DNA sequences in this sample. The V call is TRBV2, the J call TRBJ1-1; D call uncertain. The V gene lost 6 bases and the J gene lost 4 bases, with 3 bases spanning the gap. CDR3 length: 10 residues. CDR1 SNHLY and CDR2 FYNNEI come from the germline V gene. CDR3 in amino acids: CASRGTEAFF. The CDR3 DNA reads TGTGCCAGCAGAGGCACTGAAGCTTTCTTT.

The genes are TRBV6-6 and TRBJ2-1, with D perhaps matching TRBD2 (5 bases). V dropped 7 bases and J dropped 5 bases, with 18 bases sitting between them. CDR1 MNHNY and CDR2 SVGAGI come from the germline V gene (reference sequence). CDR3 length: 15 amino acids. DNA of the CDR3: TGTGCCAGCAAAATTCGGAGCGGTCCTAACAATGAGCAGTTCTTC. Translation: CASKIRSGPNNEQFF.

The chain links TRBV29-1 to TRBJ1-5; D unclear. CDR1 and CDR2 (germline): SQVTM, ANQGSEA. V lost 4 bases and J 4 bases, leaving 8 bases between the germline ends. The CDR3 runs 12 residues. CDR3: CSVVSGNQPQHF. DNA for the CDR3: TGCAGCGTTGTTTCTGGAAATCAGCCCCAGCATTTT.

This clone was seen just once. The gene calls are TRBV18 and TRBJ1-2; the D is unclear. There are 14 residues in the CDR3. Germline V gene sequence: CDR1 KGHSH, CDR2 LQKENI. The germline V and J ends were trimmed by 1 base and 8 bases, with 14 bases remaining between them. The CDR3 DNA reads TGTGCCAGCTCACCACAGGGATCTGGAAGCGGCTACACCTTC. Its translation is CASSPQGSGSGYTF.

This rearrangement joins TRBV27 to TRBJ1-1, with D unresolved. CDR1 and CDR2 from the germline V gene are MNHEY and SMNVEV (reference sequence). V lost 4 bases and J 4 bases, leaving 10 bases between the germline ends. The CDR3 loop spans 13 amino acids. The CDR3 reads CASSYAGPTEAFF. Written as DNA, the CDR3 is TGTGCCAGCAGTTATGCTGGGCCCACTGAAGCTTTCTTT.

V usage is TRBV6-1 and J usage is TRBJ1-6; tentatively, D is TRBD1 (6 bases). Germline lookup yields CDR1 MNHNS and CDR2 SASEGT. Trimming stripped 4 bases from V and 5 bases from J, with 15 bases between. The CDR3 contains 16 residues. CDR3 bases: TGTGCCAGCAGTGCAGGCAGGGGAGGGAATAATTCACCCCTCCACTTT. Its translation: CASSAGRGGNNSPLHF.

The chain's CDR3 is CGTGTSSTQYF. CDR3 nucleotide sequence: TGCGGAACCGGGACTAGCTCCACCCAGTACTTC. The chain carries TRBV20-1 and TRBJ2-5; 9 positions match TRBD2. This CDR3 is built from 11 residues. Germline CDR1 is DFQATT and CDR2 is SNEGSKA (reference sequence).

The chain has TRBV29-1 and TRBJ2-7, with D perhaps matching TRBD1 (6 bases). Germline values: CDR1 SQVTM, CDR2 ANQGSEA. CDR3 length equals 13 residues. V lost 3 bases to trimming and J lost 0 bases, with 9 bases between them. The CDR3 loop reads CSVETGRSYEQYF. The CDR3 DNA reads TGCAGCGTTGAGACAGGTCGCTCCTACGAGCAGTACTTC.